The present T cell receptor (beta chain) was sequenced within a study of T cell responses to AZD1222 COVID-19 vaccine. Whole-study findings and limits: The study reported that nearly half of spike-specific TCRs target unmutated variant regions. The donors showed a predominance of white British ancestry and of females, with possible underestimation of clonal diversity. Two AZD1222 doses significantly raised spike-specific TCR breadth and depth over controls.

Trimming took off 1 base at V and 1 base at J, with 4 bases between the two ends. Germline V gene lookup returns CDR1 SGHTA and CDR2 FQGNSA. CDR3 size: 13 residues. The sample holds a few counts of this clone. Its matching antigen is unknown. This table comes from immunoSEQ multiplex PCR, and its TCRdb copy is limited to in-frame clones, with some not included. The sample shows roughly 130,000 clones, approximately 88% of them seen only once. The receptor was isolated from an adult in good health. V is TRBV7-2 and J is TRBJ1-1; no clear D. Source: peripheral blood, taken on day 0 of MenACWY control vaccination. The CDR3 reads CASSLVRNTEAFF. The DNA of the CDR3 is TGTGCCAGCAGCTTAGTTAGGAACACTGAAGCTTTCTTT. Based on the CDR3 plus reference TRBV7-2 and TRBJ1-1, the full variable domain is GAGVSQSPSNKVTEKGKDVELRCDPISGHTALYWYRQSLGQGLEFLIYFQGNSAPDKSGLPSDRFSAERTGGSVSTLTIQRTQQEDSAVYLCASSLVRNTEAFFGQGTRLTVV.